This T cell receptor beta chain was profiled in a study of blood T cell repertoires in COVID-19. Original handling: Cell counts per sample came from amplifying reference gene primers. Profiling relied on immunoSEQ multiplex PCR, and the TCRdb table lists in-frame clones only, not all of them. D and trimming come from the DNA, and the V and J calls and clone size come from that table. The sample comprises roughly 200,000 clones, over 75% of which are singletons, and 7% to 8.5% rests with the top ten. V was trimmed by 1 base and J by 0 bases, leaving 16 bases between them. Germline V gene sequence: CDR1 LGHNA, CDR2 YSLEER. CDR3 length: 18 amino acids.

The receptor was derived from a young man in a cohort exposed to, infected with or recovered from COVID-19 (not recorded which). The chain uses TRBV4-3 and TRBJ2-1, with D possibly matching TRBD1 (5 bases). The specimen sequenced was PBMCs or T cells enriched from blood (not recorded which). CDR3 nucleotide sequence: TGCGCCAGCAGCCAAGCAGGGCAGGGCTACAGCTCCTACAATGAGCAGTTCTTC. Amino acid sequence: CASSQAGQGYSSYNEQFF.